This T cell receptor (beta chain) is drawn from a study of chemoradiotherapy in HPV16-positive cancers. Study in general: Candidate HPV-specific T-cell clones and common TCR motifs came from functional assays in a couple of HPV16-positive patients. Study-wide points: During treatment, candidate HPV-specific clones and E7-related motifs expanded in tumor. In HPV16-positive patients, HPV-responsive T-cell expansion tracked better recurrence-free survival.

Samples were taken several times over chemoradiotherapy. This clone was picked up one time. Its antigen is not identified. Profiling relied on immunoSEQ multiplex PCR, and the TCRdb table lists in-frame clones only, not all of them. Of 3,300 or so clones in the sample, 89% were seen once. The CDR3 runs to 13 residues. Trimming cost V 5 bases and J 5 bases, with 12 bases left between them. Germline CDR1 reads SGHVS; CDR2 reads FNYEAQ. The chain carries TRBV7-6 and TRBJ1-2; a weak D match, TRBD1 (6 bases). The starting material was tumor tissue, obtained from a patient who underwent chemoradiotherapy. This receptor was identified in a human donor with HPV-associated anogenital cancer. The CDR3 here is CASSPGVGYGYTF. CDR3 bases: TGTGCCAGCAGCCCAGGGGTGGGATATGGCTACACCTTC.